A single sample gave rise to the 2 T cell receptor beta chains below, sequenced in a study of blood T cell repertoires in COVID-19. The repertoire was sequenced with immunoSEQ multiplex PCR; TCRdb's copy has only in-frame clones and lacks some. The sample lists around 37,000 clones, about 82% occurring once. Sequenced material: peripheral blood. Receptor source: a man aged 50-59 years with active COVID-19.

The V and J genes are TRBV6-5 and TRBJ1-1, with 8 bases fitting TRBD1. With V trimmed by 2 bases and J by 3 bases, 2 bases remained unmatched. The CDR3 sequence is 14 residues long. Germline V gives CDR1 MNHEY, CDR2 SVGAGI. The CDR3 spells CASSYLDRDTEAFF. For the CDR3, the DNA is TGTGCCAGCAGTTACCTGGACAGGGACACTGAAGCTTTCTTT.

The rearrangement joins TRBV5-1 to TRBJ2-1; 8 nucleotides align to TRBD1. The CDR3 sequence is 14 residues long. With 3 bases clipped from V and 4 bases from J, the junction kept 3 bases outside the gene matches. Looked up from germline, CDR1 is SGHRS and CDR2 is YFSETQ. CDR3 loop: CASSSGQEYNEQFF. CDR3 DNA: TGCGCCAGCAGCTCGGGACAGGAATACAATGAGCAGTTCTTC.